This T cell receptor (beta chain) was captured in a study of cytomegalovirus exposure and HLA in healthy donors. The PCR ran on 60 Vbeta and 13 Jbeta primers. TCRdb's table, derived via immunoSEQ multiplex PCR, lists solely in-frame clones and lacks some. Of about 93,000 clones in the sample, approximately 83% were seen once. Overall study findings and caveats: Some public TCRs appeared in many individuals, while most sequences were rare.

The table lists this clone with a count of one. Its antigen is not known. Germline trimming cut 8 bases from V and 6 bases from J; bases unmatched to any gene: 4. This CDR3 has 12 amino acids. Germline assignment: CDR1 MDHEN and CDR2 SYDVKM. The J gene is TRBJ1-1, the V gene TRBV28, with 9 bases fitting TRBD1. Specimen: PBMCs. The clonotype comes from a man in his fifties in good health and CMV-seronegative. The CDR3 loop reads CASGDREAEAFF. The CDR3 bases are TGTGCCAGCGGGGACAGGGAGGCTGAAGCTTTCTTT.